This record looks at one T cell receptor beta chain sequence and its context. Original handling: By means of reference gene primer amplification, nucleated cell counts were estimated. Measured with immunoSEQ multiplex PCR; TCRdb has only the in-frame clones, and not every one. V, J and clone size are taken as reported in that table, and D and trimming were inferred from the DNA itself. This table has around 46,000 clones, approximately 85% appearing once. The data originate from a study of blood T cell repertoires in COVID-19. As for the study in general: Samples taken during acute and convalescent COVID-19 were collected in the United States, Italy and Spain. In each case, the material was cDNA or gDNA derived from T cells, B-cell-depleted T cells, or PBMCs.

V shed 6 bases, J shed 1 base, and the junction held 1 base outside the gene matches. CDR3 length: 14 amino acids. The V gene's germline CDR1 is MNHEY and CDR2 SVGAGI. V is TRBV6-5 and J is TRBJ2-5; 11 positions agree with TRBD2. Sequencing used peripheral blood. The sequence was obtained from a human donor in a cohort sampled during active COVID-19. The donor label of this sample is uncertain. This CDR3 reads CASRLAGVQETQYF. The CDR3 nucleotides read TGTGCCAGCAGACTAGCGGGGGTCCAAGAGACCCAGTACTTC.